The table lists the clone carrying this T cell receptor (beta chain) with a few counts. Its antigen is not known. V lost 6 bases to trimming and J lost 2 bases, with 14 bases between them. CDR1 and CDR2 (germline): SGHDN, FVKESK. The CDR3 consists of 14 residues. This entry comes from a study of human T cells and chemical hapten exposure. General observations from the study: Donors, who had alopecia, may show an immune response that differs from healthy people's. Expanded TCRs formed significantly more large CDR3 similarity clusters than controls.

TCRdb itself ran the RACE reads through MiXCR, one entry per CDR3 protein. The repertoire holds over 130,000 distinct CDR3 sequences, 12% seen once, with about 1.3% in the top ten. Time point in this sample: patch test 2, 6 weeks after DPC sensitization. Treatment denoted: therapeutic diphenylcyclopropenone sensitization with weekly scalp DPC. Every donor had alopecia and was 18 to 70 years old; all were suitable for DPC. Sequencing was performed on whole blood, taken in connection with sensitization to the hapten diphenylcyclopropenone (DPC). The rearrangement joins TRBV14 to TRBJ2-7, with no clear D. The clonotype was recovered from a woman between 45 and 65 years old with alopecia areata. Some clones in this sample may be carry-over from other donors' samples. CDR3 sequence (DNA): TGTGCCAGCAGTCTTTTCCCTCGTGCCTACGAGCAGTACTTC. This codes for CASSLFPRAYEQYF.